This TCR beta chain appears in the sequencing data of a study of blood T cell repertoires in COVID-19. Clones were read by immunoSEQ multiplex PCR, and TCRdb kept only the in-frame ones, dropping some. The data show roughly 210,000 clones, 88% seen once. V gave up 8 bases and J gave up 5 bases, with 9 bases separating them. The CDR3 has 11 amino acids. Germline-derived CDR1 and CDR2 are MDHEN and SYDVKM. The sequence was collected from a man in his 70s with acute or convalescent COVID-19. Sequencing used peripheral blood. The V gene is TRBV28, the J gene TRBJ1-2; tentative D call: TRBD1 (5 bases). The CDR3 nucleotides read TGTGCCAGCGCAGGGATTTATGGCTACACCTTC. Its translation: CASAGIYGYTF.